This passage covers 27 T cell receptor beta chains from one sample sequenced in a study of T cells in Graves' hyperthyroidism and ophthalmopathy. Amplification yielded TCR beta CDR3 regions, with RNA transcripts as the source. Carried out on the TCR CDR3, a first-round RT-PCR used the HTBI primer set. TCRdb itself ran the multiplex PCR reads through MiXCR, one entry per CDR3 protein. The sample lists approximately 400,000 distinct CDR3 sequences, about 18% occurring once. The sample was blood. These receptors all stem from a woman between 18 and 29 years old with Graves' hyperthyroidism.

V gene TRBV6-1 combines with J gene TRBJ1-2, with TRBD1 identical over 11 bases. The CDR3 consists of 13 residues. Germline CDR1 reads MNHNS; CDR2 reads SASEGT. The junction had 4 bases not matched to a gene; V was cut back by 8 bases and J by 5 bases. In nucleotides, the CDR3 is TGTGCCAGCGGACAGGGGGCGAGATATGGCTACACCTTC. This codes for CASGQGARYGYTF.

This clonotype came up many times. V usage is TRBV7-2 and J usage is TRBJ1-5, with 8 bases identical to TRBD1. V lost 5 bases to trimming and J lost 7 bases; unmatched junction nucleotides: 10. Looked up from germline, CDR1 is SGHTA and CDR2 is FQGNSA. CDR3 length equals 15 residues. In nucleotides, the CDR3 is TGTGCCAGCAGCCTACGACAGGGGAGGGGGCAGCCCCAGCATTTT. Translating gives CASSLRQGRGQPQHF.

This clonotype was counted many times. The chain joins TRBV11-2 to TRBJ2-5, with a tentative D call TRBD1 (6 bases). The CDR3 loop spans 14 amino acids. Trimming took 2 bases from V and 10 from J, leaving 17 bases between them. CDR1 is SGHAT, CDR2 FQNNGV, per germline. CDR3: CASSLPGHGRGQYF. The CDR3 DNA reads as TGTGCCAGCAGCTTACCGGGACATGGAAGGGGCCAGTACTTC.

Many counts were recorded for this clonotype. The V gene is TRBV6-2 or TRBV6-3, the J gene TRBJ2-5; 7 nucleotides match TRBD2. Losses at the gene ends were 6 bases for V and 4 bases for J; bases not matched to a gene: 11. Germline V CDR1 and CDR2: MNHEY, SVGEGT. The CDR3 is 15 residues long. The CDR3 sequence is CASRAGAGPRETQYF. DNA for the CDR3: TGTGCCAGCAGGGCCGGAGCGGGGCCAAGAGAGACCCAGTACTTC.

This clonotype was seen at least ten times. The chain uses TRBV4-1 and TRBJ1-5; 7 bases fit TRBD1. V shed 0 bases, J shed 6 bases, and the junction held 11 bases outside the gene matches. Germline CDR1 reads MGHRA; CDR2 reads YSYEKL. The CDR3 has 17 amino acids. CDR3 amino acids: CASSQDRAGGSSQPQHF. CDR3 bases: TGCGCCAGCAGCCAAGATCGGGCAGGGGGTTCTAGTCAGCCCCAGCATTTT.

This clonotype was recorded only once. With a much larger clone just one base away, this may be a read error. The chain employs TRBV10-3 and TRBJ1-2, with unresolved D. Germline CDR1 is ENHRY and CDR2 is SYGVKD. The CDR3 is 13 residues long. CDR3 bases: TGTGCCATCAGTTCAACCGATAACTATGGCTACGCCTTC. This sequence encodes CAISSTDNYGYAF.

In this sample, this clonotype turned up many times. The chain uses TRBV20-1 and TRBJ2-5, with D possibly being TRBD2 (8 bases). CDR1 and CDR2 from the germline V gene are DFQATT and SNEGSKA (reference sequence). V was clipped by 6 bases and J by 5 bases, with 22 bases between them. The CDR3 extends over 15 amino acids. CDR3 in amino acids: CSAQRDSGGGETQYF. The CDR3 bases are TGCAGTGCGCAGAGGGACAGCGGGGGCGGGGAGACCCAGTACTTC.

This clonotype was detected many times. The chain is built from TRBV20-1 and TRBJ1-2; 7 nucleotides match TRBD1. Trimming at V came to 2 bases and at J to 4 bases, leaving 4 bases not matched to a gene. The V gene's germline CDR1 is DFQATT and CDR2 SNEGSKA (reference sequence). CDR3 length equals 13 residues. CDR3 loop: CSARSTGTYGYTF. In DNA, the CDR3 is TGCAGTGCTAGATCGACAGGGACCTATGGCTACACCTTC.

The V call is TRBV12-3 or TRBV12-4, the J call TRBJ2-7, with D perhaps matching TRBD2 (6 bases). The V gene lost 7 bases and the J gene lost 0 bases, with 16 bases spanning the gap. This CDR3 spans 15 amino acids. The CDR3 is CASTDGGLSSYEQYF. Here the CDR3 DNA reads TGTGCCAGCACCGACGGGGGTTTAAGCTCCTACGAGCAGTACTTC.

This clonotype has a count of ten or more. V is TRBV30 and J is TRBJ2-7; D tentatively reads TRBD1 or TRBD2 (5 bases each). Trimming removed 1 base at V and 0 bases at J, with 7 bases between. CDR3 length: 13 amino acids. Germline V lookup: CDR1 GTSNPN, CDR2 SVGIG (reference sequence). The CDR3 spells CAWSGGTSYEQYF. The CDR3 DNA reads TGTGCCTGGAGTGGGGGGACCTCCTACGAGCAGTACTTC.

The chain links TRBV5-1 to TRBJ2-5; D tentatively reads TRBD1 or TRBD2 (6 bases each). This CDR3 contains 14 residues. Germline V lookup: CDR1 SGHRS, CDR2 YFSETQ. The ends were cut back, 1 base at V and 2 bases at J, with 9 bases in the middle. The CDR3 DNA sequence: TGCGCCAGCAGCTTGAGGGGGGCGCAAGAGACCCAGTACTTC. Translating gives CASSLRGAQETQYF.

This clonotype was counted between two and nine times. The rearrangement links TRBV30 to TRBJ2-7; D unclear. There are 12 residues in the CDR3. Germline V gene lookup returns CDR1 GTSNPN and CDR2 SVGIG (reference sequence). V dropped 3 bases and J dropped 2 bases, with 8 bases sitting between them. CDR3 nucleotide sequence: TGTGCCTGGAGCTCGGGCACCTACGAGCAGTACTTC. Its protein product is CAWSSGTYEQYF. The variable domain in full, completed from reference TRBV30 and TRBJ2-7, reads SQTIHQWPATLVQPVGSPLSLECTVEGTSNPNLYWYRQAAGRGLQLLFYSVGIGQISSEVPQNLSASRPQDRQFILSSKKLLLSDSGFYLCAWSSGTYEQYFGPGTRLTVT.

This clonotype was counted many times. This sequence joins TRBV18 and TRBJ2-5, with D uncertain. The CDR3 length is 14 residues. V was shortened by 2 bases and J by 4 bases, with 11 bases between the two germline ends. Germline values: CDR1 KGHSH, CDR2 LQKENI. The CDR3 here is CASSPSRMGETQYF. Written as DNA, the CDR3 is TGTGCCAGCTCACCAAGTCGGATGGGAGAGACCCAGTACTTC. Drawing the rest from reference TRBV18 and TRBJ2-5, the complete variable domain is NAGVMQNPRHLVRRRGQEARLRCSPMKGHSHVYWYRQLPEEGLKFMVYLQKENIIDESGMPKERFSAEFPKEGPSILRIQQVVRGDSAAYFCASSPSRMGETQYFGPGTRLLVL.

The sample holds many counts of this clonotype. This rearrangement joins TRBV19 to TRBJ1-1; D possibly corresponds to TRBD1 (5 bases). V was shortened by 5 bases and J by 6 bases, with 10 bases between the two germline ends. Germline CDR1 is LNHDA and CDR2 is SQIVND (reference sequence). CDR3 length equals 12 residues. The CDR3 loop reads CASSFLGAEAFF. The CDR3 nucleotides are TGTGCCAGTAGTTTCCTGGGGGCTGAAGCTTTCTTT.

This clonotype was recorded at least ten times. The CDR3 spells CASSKGTVVSPLHF. The CDR3, as DNA: TGTGCCAGCAGTAAGGGGACGGTCGTTTCACCCCTCCACTTT. The rearrangement uses TRBV6-1 and TRBJ1-6; TRBD1 might be the D (5 bases). Looked up from germline, CDR1 is MNHNS and CDR2 is SASEGT. The CDR3 extends over 14 amino acids. V lost 5 bases, J lost 9 bases, and 14 bases lay in between.

In DNA, the CDR3 is TGTGCCAGCCAGGGAGGCCTGGACATTCAGTACTTC. It translates to CASQGGLDIQYF. The chain is built from TRBV12-3 or TRBV12-4 and TRBJ2-4; a possible D gene is TRBD2 (6 bases). The CDR3 contains 12 residues. The V gene lost 8 bases and the J gene lost 8 bases, with 13 bases spanning the gap.

CDR3 sequence reads: CASSRSYGYTF. For the CDR3, the DNA is TGTGCCAGCAGCCGCAGCTATGGCTACACCTTC. This sequence joins TRBV4-2 and TRBJ1-2, with D hard to call. The CDR3 spans 11 residues. CDR1 is LGHNA and CDR2 is YNFKEQ in the germline V gene. V was pared by 4 bases and J by 4 bases, with 4 bases between.

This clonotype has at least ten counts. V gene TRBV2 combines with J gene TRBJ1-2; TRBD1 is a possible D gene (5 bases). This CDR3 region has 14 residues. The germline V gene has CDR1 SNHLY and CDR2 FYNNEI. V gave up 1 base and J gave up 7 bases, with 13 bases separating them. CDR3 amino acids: CASSEVGGAGGYTF. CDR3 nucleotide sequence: TGTGCCAGCAGTGAAGTAGGAGGGGCGGGTGGCTACACCTTC. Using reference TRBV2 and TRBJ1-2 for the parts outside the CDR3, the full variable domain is EPEVTQTPSHQVTQMGQEVILRCVPISNHLYFYWYRQILGQKVEFLVSFYNNEISEKSEIFDDQFSVERPDGSNFTLKIRSTKLEDSAMYFCASSEVGGAGGYTFGSGTRLTVV.

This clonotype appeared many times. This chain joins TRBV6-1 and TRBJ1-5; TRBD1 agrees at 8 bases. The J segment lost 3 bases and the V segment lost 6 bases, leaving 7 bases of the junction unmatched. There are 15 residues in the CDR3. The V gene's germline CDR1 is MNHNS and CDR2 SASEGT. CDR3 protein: CASRAQGAFNQPQHF. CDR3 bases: TGTGCCAGCAGAGCTCAGGGGGCCTTCAATCAGCCCCAGCATTTT.

The CDR3 reads CASGQGARGANVLTF. Written as DNA, the CDR3 is TGTGCCAGCGGGCAGGGGGCAAGAGGGGCCAACGTCCTGACTTTC. This rearrangement joins TRBV5-4 to TRBJ2-6, with 8 bases aligning to TRBD1. This CDR3 has 15 residues. The germline V gene encodes CDR1 SGHNT and CDR2 YYREEE (reference sequence). J was trimmed by 4 bases and V by 7 bases; bases with no gene match: 7.

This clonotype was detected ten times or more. The CDR3 bases are TGCAGTGCCGTAGGGGGCCACGGGAACACTGAAGCTTTCTTT. This encodes CSAVGGHGNTEAFF. This chain links TRBV20-1 with TRBJ1-1, with 7 bases identical to TRBD1. The trim removed 6 bases at V and 1 base at J, leaving 8 bases unmatched. This CDR3 spans 14 amino acids. Germline V gene sequence: CDR1 DFQATT, CDR2 SNEGSKA (reference sequence).

CDR3 amino acids: CATQDQDGLFGGYTF. The CDR3 DNA is TGTGCCACTCAGGACCAAGACGGGTTATTTGGTGGCTACACCTTC. This chain joins TRBV10-3 and TRBJ1-2; D gene unclear. Trimming cost V 10 bases and J 7 bases, with 25 bases left between them. Germline V lookup: CDR1 ENHRY, CDR2 SYGVKD. The CDR3 loop spans 15 amino acids.

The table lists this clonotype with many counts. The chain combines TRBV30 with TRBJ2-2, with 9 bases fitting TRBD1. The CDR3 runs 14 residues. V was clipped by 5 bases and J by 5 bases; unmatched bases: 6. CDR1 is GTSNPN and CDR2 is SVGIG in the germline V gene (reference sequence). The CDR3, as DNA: TGTGCCTGGGACTGGACAGGGGAAACCGGGGAGCTGTTTTTT. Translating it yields CAWDWTGETGELFF.

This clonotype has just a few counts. The CDR3 coding sequence is TGCGCCAGCAGCTTGGGGGTCGGACAGGGCTACGAGCAGTACTTC. Translated: CASSLGVGQGYEQYF. This chain joins TRBV5-1 and TRBJ2-7, with 8 bases lining up with TRBD1. This CDR3 has 15 amino acids. V shed 0 bases and J 3 bases; nucleotides not matched to a gene: 5. Germline V gives CDR1 SGHRS, CDR2 YFSETQ.

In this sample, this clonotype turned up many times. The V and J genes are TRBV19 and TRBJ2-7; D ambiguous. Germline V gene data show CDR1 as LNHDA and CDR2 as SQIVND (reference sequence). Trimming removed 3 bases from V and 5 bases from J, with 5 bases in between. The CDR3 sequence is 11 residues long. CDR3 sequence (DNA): TGTGCCAGTAGTATGATGAACGAGCAGTACTTC. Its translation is CASSMMNEQYF. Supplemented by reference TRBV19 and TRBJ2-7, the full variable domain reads DGGITQSPKYLFRKEGQNVTLSCEQNLNHDAMYWYRQDPGQGLRLIYYSQIVNDFQKGDIAEGYSVSREKKESFPLTVTSAQKNPTAFYLCASSMMNEQYFGPGTRLTVT.

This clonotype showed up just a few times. In DNA, the CDR3 is TGTGCCAGCAGTTCTCGACAGGGGACCTACGAGCAGTACTTC. Residues: CASSSRQGTYEQYF. The chain joins TRBV6-5 to TRBJ2-7; TRBD1 aligns across 8 bases. Per germline, CDR1 MNHEY and CDR2 SVGAGI. The V and J ends lost 4 bases and 2 bases, in that order; junction bases with no gene match: 4. The CDR3 is 14 residues long.

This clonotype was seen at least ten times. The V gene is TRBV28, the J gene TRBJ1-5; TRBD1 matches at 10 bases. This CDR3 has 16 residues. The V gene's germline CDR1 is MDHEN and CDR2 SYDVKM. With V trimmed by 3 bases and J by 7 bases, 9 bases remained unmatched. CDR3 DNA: TGTGCCAGCAGTTTGCGACAGGGGGCTGGGCGGCAGCCCCAGCATTTT. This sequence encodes CASSLRQGAGRQPQHF.